Listed below are T cell receptor beta chains from one sample, sequenced in a study of blood T cells in healthy people across ages. TCRdb recomputed calls from the 5' RACE reads with MiXCR, one row per CDR3 protein. This table holds some 640,000 distinct CDR3 sequences, around half found once. The sample taken for sequencing was blood. The receptors were sampled from a woman aged 55-75 years in good health. Both conserved end residues are part of each CDR3. A D gene is named only where the DNA matches it firmly. Part of the rows lack a size; the others show once, few, many or a class for expanded clones.

TRBV7-2	once	TRBD1	TRBJ2-7	TGTGCCAGCAGCTCGGGACAGACCCCCGAGCAGTACTTC	CASSSGQTPEQYF
TRBV7-2	.	TRBD1	TRBJ1-2	TGTGCCAGCAGCACAGGACAGGGCTATGGCTACACCTTC	CASSTGQGYGYTF
TRBV20-1	few	TRBD1	TRBJ1-4	TGCAGTGCCGGGGTCCCGGGACAGGGAGAAAAACTGTTTTTT	CSAGVPGQGEKLFF
TRBV15	few	.	TRBJ2-5	TGTGCCACCATAGGGGAACAGGCACAAGAGACCCAGTACTTC	CATIGEQAQETQYF
TRBV12-3/TRBV12-4	few	.	TRBJ2-7	TGTGCCAGCAGTGAACAGGGTCGGGACTCCTACGAGCAGTACTTC	CASSEQGRDSYEQYF
TRBV5-1	.	TRBD2	TRBJ2-7	TGCGCCAGCAGCGAAGCGGGAGCGGTTTACGAGCAGTACTTC	CASSEAGAVYEQYF
TRBV20-1	.	TRBD1	TRBJ1-2	TGCAGTGCTTTCCAGACAGGGATCTATGGCTACACCTTC	CSAFQTGIYGYTF
TRBV28	.	TRBD2	TRBJ2-5	TGTGCCAGCAGCTACTATCTAGGCGGGAGTAGCGAGACCCAGTACTTC	CASSYYLGGSSETQYF
TRBV10-3	.	.	TRBJ2-5	TGTGCCATCAGGGAACTGGAGACCCAGTACTTC	CAIRELETQYF
TRBV28	.	TRBD1	TRBJ1-6	TGTGCTGTACAGGGGGTTTCATATTCACCCCTCCACTTT	CAVQGVSYSPLHF
TRBV3-1	.	TRBD2	TRBJ2-3	TGTGCCAGCAGCGGGACTAGTTCTAACACGGATACGCAGTATTTT	CASSGTSSNTDTQYF
TRBV28	few	TRBD1	TRBJ2-5	TGTGCCAGCAGTTTAGGGGACAGGGCGGGTGAGCAGTACTTC	CASSLGDRAGEQYF
TRBV5-4	.	.	TRBJ2-3	TGTGCCAGCAGCCCAGAAAAGCCAGATACGCAGTATTTT	CASSPEKPDTQYF
TRBV21-1	.	.	TRBJ2-4	TGTGCCAGCAGCAAAGAGGTAGAAGAATGGGACAAAAACATTCAGTACTTC	CASSKEVEEWDKNIQYF
TRBV20-1	.	.	TRBJ1-2	TGCAGTGCTAGCACTACAGCAATACGCCCTAACTATGGCTACACCTTC	CSASTTAIRPNYGYTF
TRBV7-2	.	.	TRBJ1-2	TGTGCCAACAGCCCGGGGACCCACTATGGCTACACCTTC	CANSPGTHYGYTF
TRBV5-5	few	.	TRBJ2-3	TGTGCCAGCAGCTTGGCGGCCAGGGGCACAGATACGCAGTATTTT	CASSLAARGTDTQYF
TRBV5-1	.	TRBD2	TRBJ2-7	TGCGCCAGCAGCTTGGCCATTAGCGGGACTTCCTACGAGCAGTACTTC	CASSLAISGTSYEQYF
TRBV20-1	.	.	TRBJ2-5	TGCAGTGCTAGAGCTCTAGACCAAGAGACCCAGTACTTC	CSARALDQETQYF
TRBV9	.	.	TRBJ1-2	TGTGCCAGCAGCTTCAGGACAGAGCGCTATGGCTACACCTTC	CASSFRTERYGYTF
TRBV2	.	TRBD1	TRBJ1-1	TGTGCCAGCAGGCTACAGGGGAGTGAAGCTTTCTTT	CASRLQGSEAFF
TRBV12-3/TRBV12-4	.	.	TRBJ2-6	TGTGCCAGCAGCGCGGGACAGCCCTTCTCTGGGGCCAACGTCCTGACTTTC	CASSAGQPFSGANVLTF
TRBV4-3	.	TRBD1	TRBJ2-3	TGCGCCAGCAGCCAGAGGGACAGGGACCCAGATACGCAGTATTTT	CASSQRDRDPDTQYF
TRBV7-2	few	.	TRBJ2-7	TGTGCCAGCAGCTTAGATCGTCTAGCGTCCTACGAGCAGTACTTC	CASSLDRLASYEQYF
TRBV28	.	TRBD1	TRBJ2-7	TGTGCCAGCGGCGGGACAGGGCCCTACGAGCAGTACTTC	CASGGTGPYEQYF
TRBV7-2	.	.	TRBJ1-5	TGTGCCAGCAGCACCGACACAGCGAATCAGCCCCAGCATTTT	CASSTDTANQPQHF
TRBV24-1	.	.	TRBJ2-6	TGTGCCACCAGTGATCCGGGGACAACTGGGGCCAACGTCCTGACTTTC	CATSDPGTTGANVLTF
TRBV25-1	.	.	TRBJ2-3	TGTGCCAGCAGTGTAACAGGTGAAAGGGATACGCAGTATTTT	CASSVTGERDTQYF
TRBV4-3	.	TRBD1	TRBJ2-7	TGCGCCAGCAGCCAAAGACAGGGGGGCTCCTACAATGAGCAGTACTTC	CASSQRQGGSYNEQYF
TRBV7-2	.	.	TRBJ2-7	TGTGCCAGCAGCGGCCCATGGGGCGGGGAGCAGTACTTC	CASSGPWGGEQYF
TRBV5-1	many	TRBD1	TRBJ2-1	TGCGCCAGCAGCAGGACAGGGGGCCTCGGCTACAATGAGCAGTTCTTC	CASSRTGGLGYNEQFF
TRBV4-3	.	.	TRBJ2-3	TGCGCCAGCAGCCAAGACGGCGGGAGCACAGATACGCAGTATTTT	CASSQDGGSTDTQYF
TRBV20-1	few	.	TRBJ2-5	TGCAGTGCTGGACAACTAGTGGGACAAGAGACCCAGTACTTC	CSAGQLVGQETQYF
TRBV20-1	.	.	TRBJ1-1	TGCAGTGCTAGGGGCAACCTGAACACTGAAGCTTTCTTT	CSARGNLNTEAFF
TRBV7-2	few	.	TRBJ2-7	TGTGCCAGCAGCCTTAGCGGAATTAACTACGAGCAGTACTTC	CASSLSGINYEQYF
TRBV4-3	.	TRBD1	TRBJ1-1	TGCGCCAGCAGCCATGCACAGGGGATGAACACTGAAGCTTTCTTT	CASSHAQGMNTEAFF
TRBV12-3/TRBV12-4	.	TRBD1	TRBJ1-5	TGTGCCAGCAGCCCACGGACAGGGGAGAATCAGCCCCAGCATTTT	CASSPRTGENQPQHF
TRBV7-9	few	.	TRBJ2-7	TGTGCCAGCAGCTCTCGGACAGATCTCTACGAGCAGTACTTC	CASSSRTDLYEQYF
TRBV5-1	.	.	TRBJ2-7	TGCGCCAGCAGCGGTCGGAGGGCAGGGGATCGCAGCTCCTACGAGCAGTACTTC	CASSGRRAGDRSSYEQYF
TRBV5-1	many	.	TRBJ1-2	TGCGCCAGCAGCTCCGATAACTATGGCTACACCTTC	CASSSDNYGYTF
TRBV29-1	few	.	TRBJ2-1	TGCAGCGTTGAAAACGACAGGAGCTCCTACAATGAGCAGTTCTTC	CSVENDRSSYNEQFF
TRBV12-3/TRBV12-4	.	TRBD1	TRBJ2-1	TGTGCCAGCAGTGCCTCCCGGACAGGGAGGAATGAGCAGTTCTTC	CASSASRTGRNEQFF
TRBV20-1	.	.	TRBJ2-1	TGCAGTGCTGGCGGGGAACGAGAAGAGCAGTTCTTC	CSAGGEREEQFF
TRBV20-1	.	.	TRBJ2-1	TGCAGTGCTAGATCCCTAGCGACCTCCTACAATGAGCAGTTCTTC	CSARSLATSYNEQFF
TRBV7-3	.	.	TRBJ1-2	TGTGCCAGCAGCCTTAATGGGAGCCCCCGCCTTAACTATGGCTACACCTTC	CASSLNGSPRLNYGYTF
TRBV11-1	.	TRBD1	TRBJ2-4	TGTGCCAGCAGCCCTGACAGGGTATACAATGAGCAGTACTTC	CASSPDRVYNEQYF
TRBV7-2	few	TRBD1	TRBJ1-1	TGTGCCAGCAGCTCGAGACAGGGGGGCACTGAAGCTTTCTTT	CASSSRQGGTEAFF
TRBV5-1	.	TRBD1	TRBJ2-1	TGCGCCAGCGAATCAGGGGGCAATGAGCAGTTCTTC	CASESGGNEQFF
TRBV29-1	.	TRBD1	TRBJ1-6	TGCAGCGGTCGACAGGGCGAGGGCTCACCCCTCCACTTT	CSGRQGEGSPLHF
TRBV6-5	few	TRBD2	TRBJ2-3	TGTGCCAGCAGTCCAACGCGGGAGAGCGGTACGCAGTATTTT	CASSPTRESGTQYF
TRBV11-2	once	.	TRBJ2-4	TGTGCCAGCAGCTTAGACGGGGGCAGGCCCCTAGCCAAAAACATTCAGTACTTC	CASSLDGGRPLAKNIQYF